These T cell receptor beta chains were read from a single sample in a study of CD8+CD57+ T cells in acquired aplastic anemia. TCRdb itself ran the reads through MiXCR, one entry per CDR3 protein. The sample consists of about 180,000 distinct CDR3 sequences, about half of them appearing once. The sequenced material came from sorted CD4+, CD8+, or CD8+CD57+ T cells (not recorded which) from PBMCs. Source of these receptors: a human donor with aplastic anemia. Each CDR3 is given with its conserved first and last residue. The order of the fields is clone size, J gene, D gene, V gene, CDR3 protein, CDR3 DNA. D genes are given only for firm matches. Part of the rows lack a size; the others show once, few, many or a class for expanded clones.

- | TRBJ1-1 | TRBD1 | TRBV2 | CASSDRDRGPPEAFF | TGTGCCAGCAGCGATAGGGACAGGGGACCCCCTGAAGCTTTCTTT
- | TRBJ2-1 | - | TRBV20-1 | CSAGRQGVYNEQFF | TGCAGTGCTGGGCGGCAGGGTGTTTACAATGAGCAGTTCTTC
- | TRBJ2-7 | - | TRBV7-9 | CASSLAGGLVEQYF | TGTGCCAGCAGCTTGGCCGGGGGCCTAGTCGAGCAGTACTTC
few | TRBJ2-3 | TRBD2 | TRBV24-1 | CATSDATSYGADTQYF | TGTGCCACCAGTGACGCGACTAGCTATGGAGCGGATACGCAGTATTTT
- | TRBJ1-2 | - | TRBV4-1 | CASQGRRAGTVWGYTF | TGCGCCAGCCAAGGACGCCGGGCAGGAACCGTCTGGGGCTACACCTTC
many | TRBJ2-1 | - | TRBV5-1 | CASSYQSEDNEQFF | TGCGCCAGCAGCTATCAGTCGGAAGACAATGAGCAGTTCTTC
- | TRBJ1-2 | - | TRBV20-1 | CSELYGYTF | TGCAGTGAGCTCTATGGCTACACCTTC
- | TRBJ2-7 | - | TRBV5-5 | CASSLRGSEEQYF | TGTGCCAGCAGCTTGAGGGGAAGCGAAGAGCAGTACTTC
many | TRBJ2-1 | TRBD1 | TRBV5-1 | CASSLGTGVNEQFF | TGCGCCAGCAGCTTGGGGACAGGGGTCAATGAGCAGTTCTTC
- | TRBJ1-1 | - | TRBV30 | CAWREGALNTEAFF | TGTGCCTGGAGAGAGGGCGCCCTGAACACTGAAGCTTTCTTT
many | TRBJ2-7 | - | TRBV6-2/TRBV6-3 | CASSPDRIYEQYF | TGTGCCAGCAGCCCTGACAGAATATACGAGCAGTACTTC
- | TRBJ1-3 | - | TRBV19 | CASSLRGFSGNTIYF | TGTGCCAGTAGTCTACGGGGGTTTTCTGGAAACACCATATATTTT
once | TRBJ1-5 | - | TRBV4-1 | CASSGGVVSNQPQHF | TGCGCCAGCAGCGGGGGCGTGGTTAGCAATCAGCCCCAGCATTTT
- | TRBJ1-1 | TRBD1 | TRBV7-2 | CASSSQAGGHTEAFF | TGTGCCAGCAGCTCTCAAGCAGGGGGACACACTGAAGCTTTCTTT
- | TRBJ2-1 | TRBD2 | TRBV10-3 | CAISDSGGANEQFF | TGTGCCATCAGTGATAGCGGGGGGGCAAATGAGCAGTTCTTC
few | TRBJ2-6 | - | TRBV18 | CASSEGSGANVLTF | TGTGCCAGCTCGGAGGGGTCTGGGGCCAACGTCCTGACTTTC
many | TRBJ2-6 | - | TRBV28 | CASSPPCVLTF | TGTGCCAGTTCCCCCCCTTGCGTCCTGACTTTC
many | TRBJ2-2 | - | TRBV19 | CASSPGQKNTGELFF | TGTGCCAGTAGTCCCGGACAGAAGAACACCGGGGAGCTGTTTTTT
few | TRBJ2-3 | - | TRBV6-1 | CASSELDTQYF | TGTGCCAGCAGTGAATTGGATACGCAGTATTTT
many | TRBJ2-3 | TRBD2 | TRBV20-1 | CSARRGTWRGYTDTQYF | TGCAGTGCTAGAAGGGGTACATGGCGGGGGTACACAGATACGCAGTATTTT
- | TRBJ1-1 | - | TRBV7-9 | CASSLQRGTEAFF | TGTGCCAGCAGCCTCCAAAGGGGGACAGAAGCTTTCTTT
- | TRBJ2-4 | - | TRBV15 | CATQGVGNIQYF | TGTGCCACACAAGGGGTTGGAAACATTCAGTACTTC
- | TRBJ1-1 | - | TRBV7-2 | CASTLGGGFTEAFF | TGTGCCAGCACCCTGGGGGGCGGCTTCACTGAAGCTTTCTTT
- | TRBJ2-1 | - | TRBV6-4 | CASSDSEGSDEQFF | TGTGCCAGCAGTGACTCCGAGGGTTCGGATGAGCAGTTCTTC
- | TRBJ1-4 | TRBD1 | TRBV2 | CASSVEAGGEEKLFF | TGTGCCAGCAGCGTGGAAGCAGGGGGCGAGGAAAAACTATTTTTT
few | TRBJ2-7 | - | TRBV2 | CATSDSSAVYEQYF | TGTGCCACCAGTGATTCCTCCGCCGTATACGAGCAGTACTTC
many | TRBJ1-6 | TRBD1 | TRBV3-1 | CASSLGTGGSPLHF | TGTGCCAGCAGCCTCGGGACAGGAGGATCACCCCTCCACTTT
- | TRBJ2-1 | - | TRBV15 | CATSRDSGQTNEQFF | TGTGCCACCAGCAGAGATTCAGGGCAGACTAATGAGCAGTTCTTC
once | TRBJ2-2 | TRBD2 | TRBV20-1 | CSAYTAGAGELFF | TGCAGTGCTTACACAGCGGGAGCCGGGGAGCTGTTTTTT
many | TRBJ2-3 | TRBD1 | TRBV5-4 | CASSLGQTDTQYF | TGTGCCAGCAGCCTGGGACAGACAGATACGCAGTATTTT
many | TRBJ2-5 | - | TRBV20-1 | CSARGGGARETQYF | TGCAGTGCTAGGGGTGGGGGGGCCCGGGAGACCCAGTACTTC
many | TRBJ1-2 | - | TRBV7-4 | CASSLGLGRRGYTF | TGTGCCAGCAGCTTAGGGTTGGGGAGGAGAGGCTACACCTTC
- | TRBJ2-3 | - | TRBV20-1 | CSARDVLGGNTQYF | TGCAGTGCCCGGGACGTCCTTGGAGGGAATACGCAGTATTTT
- | TRBJ1-3 | - | TRBV7-3 | CASSLGYAGNTIYF | TGTGCCAGCAGCTTGGGGTATGCTGGAAACACCATATATTTT
- | TRBJ2-5 | TRBD2 | TRBV7-9 | CASSPLLAGEETQYF | TGTGCCAGCAGCCCCCTGTTAGCGGGAGAAGAGACCCAGTACTTC
- | TRBJ2-1 | TRBD2 | TRBV10-3 | CAISGPRTSDEQFF | TGTGCCATCAGTGGTCCAAGGACTAGCGATGAGCAGTTCTTC
- | TRBJ1-5 | - | TRBV2 | CASSVGGANQPQHF | TGTGCCAGCAGTGTTGGCGGAGCCAATCAGCCCCAGCATTTT
- | TRBJ2-7 | TRBD2 | TRBV10-2 | CASASGAYEQYF | TGCGCCAGCGCTAGCGGGGCCTACGAGCAGTACTTC
many | TRBJ1-4 | - | TRBV2 | CASSAQVEKLFF | TGTGCCAGCAGCGCACAGGTGGAAAAACTGTTTTTT
few | TRBJ2-7 | TRBD1 | TRBV15 | CATSRGDRGYEQYF | TGTGCCACCAGCAGGGGGGACAGGGGCTACGAGCAGTACTTC
- | TRBJ2-3 | - | TRBV6-5 | CASSFRDIRTDTQYF | TGTGCCAGCAGTTTCCGGGACATCCGCACAGATACGCAGTATTTT
few | TRBJ1-1 | - | TRBV10-3 | CAISARGDEAFF | TGTGCCATCAGTGCTCGGGGTGATGAAGCTTTCTTT
- | TRBJ2-5 | TRBD1 | TRBV20-1 | CSAGIYRQGITQYF | TGCAGTGCCGGGATATATCGACAGGGTATAACCCAGTACTTC
- | TRBJ2-1 | TRBD1 | TRBV5-6 | CASSLYGVGTVNEQFF | TGTGCCAGCAGCCTGTATGGGGTCGGGACAGTAAATGAGCAGTTCTTC
- | TRBJ2-3 | - | TRBV7-9 | CASSLGIAGEQYF | TGTGCCAGCAGCTTAGGTATAGCTGGCGAGCAGTATTTT
- | TRBJ1-4 | - | TRBV29-1 | CSVVGEVNEKLFF | TGCAGCGTTGTAGGGGAAGTAAATGAAAAACTGTTTTTT
- | TRBJ2-7 | - | TRBV7-9 | CASSAGQLVEQYF | TGTGCCAGCAGTGCGGGACAGTTGGTCGAGCAGTACTTC
- | TRBJ2-7 | - | TRBV7-9 | CASSPVSRYEQYF | TGTGCCAGCAGCCCCGTTAGCAGATACGAGCAGTACTTC
- | TRBJ1-3 | - | TRBV7-2 | CASSLPTPGNTIYF | TGTGCCAGCAGCTTACCGACACCTGGAAACACCATATATTTT
many | TRBJ1-6 | - | TRBV9 | CASSVGGSYSPLHF | TGTGCCAGCAGCGTGGGCGGATCCTATTCACCCCTCCACTTT
- | TRBJ1-2 | - | TRBV29-1 | CSVEVMVGYTF | TGCAGCGTTGAAGTCATGGTTGGCTACACCTTC
- | TRBJ2-7 | TRBD1 | TRBV20-1 | CSARGQATYEQYF | TGCAGTGCTCGGGGACAGGCGACCTACGAGCAGTACTTC
- | TRBJ1-2 | TRBD1 | TRBV6-1 | CASRGPGTGVNYGYTF | TGTGCCAGCAGGGGACCCGGGACAGGGGTCAACTATGGCTACACCTTC
- | TRBJ1-3 | - | TRBV20-1 | CSAPVLGGNTIYF | TGCAGTGCCCCCGTCCTAGGTGGAAACACCATATATTTT
many | TRBJ2-1 | - | TRBV6-4 | CASSDSGGWEQFF | TGTGCCAGCAGTGACTCAGGCGGATGGGAGCAGTTCTTC
- | TRBJ2-2 | - | TRBV15 | CATSRDPGDGELFF | TGTGCCACCAGCAGAGATCCAGGGGACGGGGAGCTGTTTTTT
- | TRBJ2-3 | - | TRBV7-2 | CASSSPRTDTQYF | TGTGCCAGCAGCAGCCCGCGCACAGATACGCAGTATTTT